A selection of T cell receptor beta chains follows, all from one sample in a study of cytotoxic CD8 clonotypes in ibrutinib-treated CLL. Clones were read by immunoSEQ multiplex PCR, and TCRdb kept only the in-frame ones, dropping some. The table includes hundreds of thousands of clones, 67% detected once. The sequences come from PBMCs, collected after 36 months of ibrutinib treatment. Source of these receptors: a human donor with chronic lymphocytic leukemia. CDR3s include the opening cysteine and the closing phenylalanine or tryptophan. Each record gives: V gene, D gene, J gene, clone size, CDR3 DNA, CDR3 protein. D genes are given only for firm matches. Clone size is shown for a subset of rows, as once, few, many or a class of expanded clone.

V: TRBV25-1; D: -; J: TRBJ2-6; size: -; DNA: TGTGCCAGCAGTGAAACTGGGAGCTCTGGGGCCAACGTCCTGACTTTC; CDR3: CASSETGSSGANVLTF
V: TRBV29-1; D: -; J: TRBJ2-5; size: -; DNA: TGCAGCGTTGATAGGGTGCGGGCTAAAGAGACCCAGTACTTC; CDR3: CSVDRVRAKETQYF
V: TRBV9; D: -; J: TRBJ2-3; size: -; DNA: TGTGCCAGCAGCGTAAGGACAGGCACAGATACGCAGTATTTT; CDR3: CASSVRTGTDTQYF
V: TRBV28; D: -; J: TRBJ1-3; size: -; DNA: TGTGCCAGCAGGCAGGGGACTCGAAACACCATATATTTT; CDR3: CASRQGTRNTIYF
V: TRBV4-1; D: -; J: TRBJ2-7; size: once; DNA: TGCGCCAGCAGCCAAACTCGGGACGGCTCCTACGAGCAGTACTTC; CDR3: CASSQTRDGSYEQYF
V: TRBV5-1; D: -; J: TRBJ1-1; size: few; DNA: TGCGCCAGCAGCGTAGACAGTATGAACACTGAAGCTTTCTTT; CDR3: CASSVDSMNTEAFF
V: TRBV5-4; D: -; J: TRBJ1-2; size: few; DNA: TGTGCCAGCAGCTTTGGTAGGTTAGGGAATTCTGGCTACACCTTC; CDR3: CASSFGRLGNSGYTF
V: TRBV20-1; D: -; J: TRBJ1-1; size: few; DNA: TGCAGTGCTAGAGGGGCTTTCTTT; CDR3: CSARGAFF
V: TRBV9; D: TRBD2; J: TRBJ2-3; size: -; DNA: TGTGCCAGCAGCGCCACTAGCGGGAGGGCCAGGGATACGCAGTATTTT; CDR3: CASSATSGRARDTQYF
V: TRBV29-1; D: TRBD2; J: TRBJ2-1; size: -; DNA: TGCAGCGTTGATCCCCGGACTAGCGGGCACAATGAGCAGTTCTTC; CDR3: CSVDPRTSGHNEQFF
V: TRBV27; D: -; J: TRBJ2-5; size: once; DNA: TGTGCCAGCAGTTTCGGGCTGGGAGAGACCCAGTACTTC; CDR3: CASSFGLGETQYF
V: TRBV7-5; D: -; J: TRBJ1-4; size: -; DNA: TGTGCCAGAAGAGGCCGTCGGACAGGGGGCTCTAATGAAAAACTGTTTTTT; CDR3: CARRGRRTGGSNEKLFF
V: TRBV5-1; D: -; J: TRBJ2-2; size: few; DNA: TGCGCCAGCAGCTTCCGGGACACGAACACCGGGGAGCTGTTTTTT; CDR3: CASSFRDTNTGELFF
V: TRBV25-1; D: TRBD1; J: TRBJ1-2; size: once; DNA: TGTGCCAGCAGTGAAAGCAGGGGGGATGGCTACACCTTC; CDR3: CASSESRGDGYTF
V: TRBV25-1; D: -; J: TRBJ2-5; size: -; DNA: TGTGCCAGCAGTGAATACATCAGACAAGAGACCCAGTACTTC; CDR3: CASSEYIRQETQYF
V: TRBV15; D: TRBD1; J: TRBJ2-5; size: -; DNA: TGTGCCACCAGCAGGGACAGGGGAGAGACCCAGTACTTC; CDR3: CATSRDRGETQYF
V: TRBV6-1; D: -; J: TRBJ1-4; size: -; DNA: TGTGCCAGCAGTATCCGGGACGAAAAACTGTTTTTT; CDR3: CASSIRDEKLFF
V: TRBV10-3; D: TRBD1; J: TRBJ2-7; size: -; DNA: TGTGCCATCAGTGGGCGACAGGGTAGTTCGGGGGAGCAGTACTTC; CDR3: CAISGRQGSSGEQYF
V: TRBV29-1; D: -; J: TRBJ1-4; size: -; DNA: TGCAGCGTAGCGGGGTATAATGAAAAACTGTTTTTT; CDR3: CSVAGYNEKLFF
V: TRBV19; D: -; J: TRBJ2-3; size: -; DNA: TGTGCCAGTAGTATATTGCCGGGGGCCCTCACAGATACGCAGTATTTT; CDR3: CASSILPGALTDTQYF
V: TRBV28; D: TRBD1; J: TRBJ2-7; size: -; DNA: TGTGCCAGCAGCAAGGGGACAGGGGGGGCCTACGAGCAGTACTTC; CDR3: CASSKGTGGAYEQYF
V: TRBV6-1; D: -; J: TRBJ1-2; size: few; DNA: TGTGCCAGCAGTGATACGGTTCTGGGAAGGGGCTACACCTTC; CDR3: CASSDTVLGRGYTF
V: TRBV2; D: -; J: TRBJ1-4; size: -; DNA: TGTGCCAGCAGTGCCACGGGGGCGTCCCTCGGAAAACTGTTTTTT; CDR3: CASSATGASLGKLFF
V: TRBV7-8; D: -; J: TRBJ2-4; size: -; DNA: TGTGCCAGCAGCCCCCGAGTAGTCAGGGACATTCAGTACTTC; CDR3: CASSPRVVRDIQYF
V: TRBV7-9; D: -; J: TRBJ2-7; size: -; DNA: TGTGCCAGCAGTGTTCGACAGGAGTCCTACGAGCAGTACTTC; CDR3: CASSVRQESYEQYF
V: TRBV19; D: -; J: TRBJ1-4; size: -; DNA: TGTGCCAGTAGTATCCCACACTTTGAAAAACTGTTTTTT; CDR3: CASSIPHFEKLFF
V: TRBV19; D: TRBD2; J: TRBJ2-7; size: -; DNA: TGTGCCAGTAGTGGAAGCGGGGGCTACGAGCAGTACTTC; CDR3: CASSGSGGYEQYF
V: TRBV5-1; D: -; J: TRBJ2-5; size: -; DNA: TGCGCCAGCAGCCCCGGCGGGGTAACTGAGACCCAGTACTTC; CDR3: CASSPGGVTETQYF
V: TRBV5-1; D: -; J: TRBJ1-1; size: -; DNA: TGCGCCAGCAGCTTGCTTTCCCTCCGGGCCACTGAAGCTTTCTTT; CDR3: CASSLLSLRATEAFF
V: TRBV18; D: TRBD1; J: TRBJ1-4; size: -; DNA: TGTGCCAGCTCACCTATAGCGGGACAGGTGACTGAAAAACTGTTTTTT; CDR3: CASSPIAGQVTEKLFF
V: TRBV5-6; D: -; J: TRBJ1-3; size: -; DNA: TGTGCCAGCAGCCGCCTCAGGGGCTCTGGAAACACCATATATTTT; CDR3: CASSRLRGSGNTIYF